Each of the 29 T cell receptor beta chains below was sequenced from the same sample in a study of cytomegalovirus exposure and HLA in healthy donors. Primers for the PCR totalled 60 Vbeta and 13 Jbeta. Sequencing used immunoSEQ multiplex PCR; TCRdb keeps in-frame clones, though not all of them. The data show 100,000 or so clones, almost 70% seen once. The specimen sequenced was PBMCs. Receptor source: a man aged 25-40 years in good health and CMV-seronegative.

V gene TRBV18 combines with J gene TRBJ2-2; 7 nucleotides line up with TRBD1. Germline CDR1 and CDR2: KGHSH and LQKENI. The V segment lost 5 bases and the J segment 1 base; nucleotides outside the gene matches: 4. The CDR3 sequence is 15 residues long. CDR3 loop: CASSADRVNTGELFF. The CDR3 DNA reads TGTGCCAGCTCAGCCGACAGGGTGAACACCGGGGAGCTGTTTTTT.

The chain links TRBV5-4 to TRBJ1-1; D may be TRBD1 (5 bases). The CDR3 is 14 amino acids. The V and J ends lost 3 bases and 4 bases respectively, with 13 bases between them. CDR1 and CDR2 (germline): SGHNT, YYREEE (reference sequence). CDR3 sequence: CASSWGGRGTEAFF. The DNA of the CDR3 is TGTGCCAGCAGCTGGGGGGGTAGGGGCACTGAAGCTTTCTTT.

As for this clone: At the DNA level, this CDR3 is encoded by other sequences in the same sample as well. The V gene is TRBV4-2, the J gene TRBJ2-7; 7 nucleotides agree with TRBD2. Germline CDR1 reads LGHNA; CDR2 reads YNFKEQ. Germline trimming cut 1 base from V and 0 bases from J; bases unmatched to any gene: 3. This CDR3 contains 15 residues. CDR3 coding DNA: TGTGCCAGCAGCCAAGTGGGGGGGTCCTCCTACGAGCAGTACTTC. Amino acid sequence: CASSQVGGSSYEQYF.

The chain couples TRBV5-1 to TRBJ1-1; D possibly corresponds to TRBD1 (5 bases). The CDR3 consists of 15 residues. Trimming shortened V by 0 bases and J by 1 base, and 10 bases separated the two germline ends. CDR1 is SGHRS, CDR2 YFSETQ, per germline. CDR3 DNA: TGCGCCAGCAGCTTGGCAGGGCTGCAGAACACTGAAGCTTTCTTT. This sequence encodes CASSLAGLQNTEAFF.

The rearrangement joins TRBV6-5 to TRBJ1-2; the match to TRBD1 covers 7 bases. V was clipped by 6 bases and J by 1 base; unmatched bases: 5. Germline CDR1 reads MNHEY; CDR2 reads SVGAGI. The CDR3 sequence is 14 residues long. The CDR3 is CASSRTGFNYGYTF. The CDR3 DNA reads TGTGCCAGCAGCCGGACAGGCTTTAACTATGGCTACACCTTC.

The chain carries TRBV6-6 and TRBJ2-3, with TRBD2 identical over 8 bases. CDR1 and CDR2 (germline): MNHNY, SVGAGI (reference sequence). There are 15 residues in the CDR3. The trim removed 7 bases at V and 1 base at J, leaving 7 bases unmatched. CDR3 loop: CASTRETSGTDTQYF. DNA of the CDR3: TGTGCCAGCACCCGAGAGACTAGCGGCACAGATACGCAGTATTTT.

V and J are TRBV11-2 and TRBJ1-1, with 9 nucleotides matching TRBD1. The CDR3 contains 17 residues. The V segment lost 2 bases and the J segment 2 bases; nucleotides outside the gene matches: 9. Germline values: CDR1 SGHAT, CDR2 FQNNGV. CDR3 residues: CASSLQGRDRANTEAFF. The CDR3, as DNA: TGTGCCAGCAGCTTACAGGGACGGGACAGGGCAAACACTGAAGCTTTCTTT.

This clone was observed a few times. The genes are TRBV30 and TRBJ1-1; 10 bases line up with TRBD1. Germline V CDR1 and CDR2: GTSNPN, SVGIG (reference sequence). V trimming: 6 bases; J trimming: 6 bases; junction bases outside the gene matches: 13. The CDR3 has 15 residues. CDR3 DNA sequence: TGTGCCTGCGGACGCCCGGGACAGGGGAAGCCTGAAGCTTTCTTT. Encoded protein: CACGRPGQGKPEAFF.

The V and J genes are TRBV28 and TRBJ1-5, with D tentatively TRBD1 (6 bases). Trimming removed 6 bases from V and 5 bases from J, with 14 bases in between. In germline, CDR1 is MDHEN, CDR2 SYDVKM. The CDR3 length is 14 residues. CDR3 amino acids: CASSKGGEDQPQHF. For the CDR3, the DNA is TGTGCCAGCAGCAAAGGGGGGGAGGATCAGCCCCAGCATTTT.

In this sample, this clone turned up once. The chain carries TRBV4-3 and TRBJ2-4, with TRBD1 as a possible D gene (6 bases). The CDR3 is 14 amino acids. Germline V gene sequence: CDR1 LGHNA, CDR2 YSLEER. Trimming removed 1 base at V and 8 bases at J, with 12 bases between. CDR3 in DNA: TGCGCCAGCAGCCAAGTTGGGCAGGGGCACATTCAGTACTTC. It encodes CASSQVGQGHIQYF.

The CDR3 here is CASSHRTDLYGYTF. The CDR3 region has the DNA TGTGCCAGCAGCCACCGGACAGACCTCTATGGCTACACCTTC. The chain is built from TRBV5-8 and TRBJ1-2, with D maybe TRBD1 (6 bases). Germline CDR1 reads SGHTS; CDR2 reads YDEGEE. This CDR3 has 14 amino acids. Trimming pared 4 bases from V and 4 bases from J, leaving 14 bases between.

The J gene is TRBJ2-3, the V gene TRBV13; D is unresolved. Trimming cost V 1 base and J 3 bases, with 2 bases left between them. This CDR3 is built from 12 residues. Germline V gene lookup returns CDR1 PRHDT and CDR2 FYEKMQ (reference sequence). CDR3 DNA sequence: TGTGCCAGCAGCTTAGCAACAGATACGCAGTATTTT. Translating it yields CASSLATDTQYF.

J is TRBJ2-7 and V is TRBV28; D might be TRBD1 (5 bases). Germline-derived CDR1 and CDR2 are MDHEN and SYDVKM. Trimming stripped 3 bases from V and 3 bases from J, with 12 bases between. The length of the CDR3 is 14 residues. For the CDR3, the DNA is TGTGCCAGCAGTTTGGGGCAAATCTTCTACGAGCAGTACTTC. Translated, it gives CASSLGQIFYEQYF.

The rearrangement uses TRBV9 and TRBJ1-5; 9 bases fit TRBD1. V lost 3 bases to trimming and J lost 5 bases; unmatched junction nucleotides: 21. The CDR3 consists of 20 residues. Germline assignment: CDR1 SGDLS and CDR2 YYNGEE. The CDR3 protein is CASSGIPSRTGARNDQPQHF. As DNA, the CDR3 is TGTGCCAGCAGCGGTATACCATCCAGGACAGGGGCTCGGAACGATCAGCCCCAGCATTTT.

The genes are TRBV7-3 and TRBJ1-1; no definite D call. Deletions cut 2 bases from V and 5 bases from J, with 15 bases between. There are 15 residues in the CDR3. Germline V gene sequence: CDR1 SGHTA, CDR2 FQGTGA. The CDR3 spells CASSLVAVEVTEAFF. CDR3 DNA: TGTGCCAGCAGCTTAGTAGCGGTAGAAGTGACTGAAGCTTTCTTT.

V usage is TRBV15 and J usage is TRBJ1-2; D not certain. Trimming took 1 base from V and 6 from J, leaving 9 bases between them. There are 13 residues in the CDR3. Germline values: CDR1 LNHNV, CDR2 YYDKDF (reference sequence). CDR3 region: CATSRAIFNGYTF. CDR3 bases: TGTGCCACCAGCAGAGCTATTTTTAATGGCTACACCTTC.

The CDR3 region is CASSVTGSVTYEQYF. CDR3 coding DNA: TGTGCCAGCAGTGTGACAGGGAGCGTTACCTACGAGCAGTACTTC. The chain couples TRBV2 to TRBJ2-5, with 7 positions matching TRBD1. The J call is uncertain, as TRBJ2-7 better fits the DNA end. CDR3 length: 15 amino acids. Germline CDR1 reads SNHLY; CDR2 reads FYNNEI.

V gene TRBV14 combines with J gene TRBJ2-2; 11 bases align to TRBD2. Germline values: CDR1 SGHDN, CDR2 FVKESK. This CDR3 has 17 residues. Losses at the gene ends were 4 bases for V and 7 bases for J; bases not matched to a gene: 11. The CDR3 sequence is CASSPPTSGRTIGELFF. CDR3 nucleotide sequence: TGTGCCAGCAGCCCGCCCACTAGCGGGAGAACTATCGGGGAGCTGTTTTTT.

The V call is TRBV28, the J call TRBJ2-7; TRBD2 is a possible D gene (6 bases). In germline, CDR1 is MDHEN, CDR2 SYDVKM. The CDR3 totals 14 residues. V shed 1 base and J shed 2 bases, with 9 bases lying between them. CDR3 sequence: CASSLYGGTYEQYF. In nucleotides, the CDR3 is TGTGCCAGCAGTTTATATGGGGGGACCTACGAGCAGTACTTC.

The gene calls are TRBV4-2 and TRBJ1-5; TRBD1 might be the D (5 bases). The V end lost 4 bases, the J end lost 1 base, and 17 bases lay between the germline ends. Germline V CDR1 and CDR2: LGHNA, YNFKEQ. The CDR3 is 17 residues long. The CDR3 DNA reads TGTGCCAGCAGCCCAACCCTTCAGGGAGGGAGCAATCAGCCCCAGCATTTT. Translation gives CASSPTLQGGSNQPQHF.

There are a few counts of this clone. The V gene is TRBV16, the J gene TRBJ1-4; TRBD1 is a possible D gene (5 bases). The germline gives CDR1 KGHSY, CDR2 FQNENV. V lost 8 bases and J 4 bases, leaving 11 bases between the germline ends. This CDR3 region has 13 residues. The CDR3 sequence: CASAGHLNEKLFF. In DNA form, the CDR3 reads TGTGCCAGCGCAGGACACCTTAATGAAAAACTGTTTTTT. The whole variable domain, filled in from reference TRBV16 and TRBJ1-4, reads GEEVAQTPKHLVRGEGQKAKLYCAPIKGHSYVFWYQQVLKNEFKFLISFQNENVFDETGMPKERFSAKCLPNSPCSLEIQATKLEDSAVYFCASAGHLNEKLFFGSGTQLSVL.

The gene calls are TRBV30 and TRBJ1-2; D remains ambiguous. CDR1 GTSNPN and CDR2 SVGIG come from the germline V gene (reference sequence). V lost 3 bases and J 8 bases, leaving 13 bases between the germline ends. The CDR3 totals 12 residues. The CDR3 here is CAWSGYATGYTF. The CDR3 DNA reads TGTGCCTGGAGCGGGTACGCGACCGGCTACACCTTC.

This rearrangement joins TRBV9 to TRBJ1-4, with 10 bases lining up with TRBD1. CDR3 length equals 14 residues. Trimming cost V 3 bases and J 10 bases; bases outside gene matches: 6. CDR1 is SGDLS and CDR2 is YYNGEE in the germline V gene. CDR3 sequence reads: CASSEGDRGGKLFF. Here the CDR3 DNA reads TGTGCCAGCAGCGAGGGGGACAGGGGTGGAAAACTGTTTTTT.

This clone was picked up a small number of times. The chain recombines TRBV5-6 with TRBJ1-2; possible D gene TRBD1, 5 bases. The CDR3 loop spans 14 amino acids. Germline CDR1 SGHDT, CDR2 YYEEEE. V gave up 1 base and J gave up 8 bases, with 15 bases separating them. The CDR3 DNA reads TGTGCCAGCAGCTTGCCCTTCGGGGGGGAAGGCTACACCTTC. Translation gives CASSLPFGGEGYTF.

The chain uses TRBV5-4 and TRBJ2-7; D possibly corresponds to TRBD2 (6 bases). The CDR3 has 13 residues. V lost 7 bases and J lost 3, with 14 bases in between. Germline V gene sequence: CDR1 SGHNT, CDR2 YYREEE (reference sequence). The CDR3 region has the DNA TGTGCCAGCGGTCGGGGGTCAAACTACGAGCAGTACTTC. It yields the protein CASGRGSNYEQYF.

The chain is built from TRBV28 and TRBJ2-7; D gene uncertain. Germline lookup yields CDR1 MDHEN and CDR2 SYDVKM. V lost 5 bases and J lost 1, with 9 bases in between. The CDR3 length is 13 residues. The CDR3 bases are TGTGCCAGCAGTCAACTTTCGTCCTACGAGCAGTACTTC. It encodes CASSQLSSYEQYF.

This chain connects TRBV27 to TRBJ2-1; 8 bases are shared with TRBD1. V dropped 3 bases and J dropped 5; count of bases not matched to a gene: 6. Germline values: CDR1 MNHEY, CDR2 SMNVEV (reference sequence). The CDR3 contains 15 residues. The CDR3 spells CASSFGQGVDNEQFF. Here the CDR3 DNA reads TGTGCCAGCAGTTTCGGACAGGGTGTAGACAATGAGCAGTTCTTC.

This chain joins TRBV9 and TRBJ1-2, with D hard to call. The CDR3 length is 14 residues. CDR1 and CDR2 (germline): SGDLS, YYNGEE. V gave up 2 bases and J gave up 8 bases, with 16 bases separating them. The CDR3, as DNA: TGTGCCAGCAGCGTGGGTCAGACGGACTGGGGCTACACCTTC. Encoded protein: CASSVGQTDWGYTF.

The CDR3 reads CASSPGDSYTGELFF. The CDR3 coding sequence is TGTGCCAGCAGCCCCGGGGACAGCTACACCGGGGAGCTGTTTTTT. This chain joins TRBV5-5 and TRBJ2-2; 7 bases line up with TRBD1. Unmatched junction bases numbered 6, after V lost 4 bases and J lost 3 bases. The germline CDR1 and CDR2 sequences are SGHKS and YYEKEE (reference sequence). This CDR3 is built from 15 residues.